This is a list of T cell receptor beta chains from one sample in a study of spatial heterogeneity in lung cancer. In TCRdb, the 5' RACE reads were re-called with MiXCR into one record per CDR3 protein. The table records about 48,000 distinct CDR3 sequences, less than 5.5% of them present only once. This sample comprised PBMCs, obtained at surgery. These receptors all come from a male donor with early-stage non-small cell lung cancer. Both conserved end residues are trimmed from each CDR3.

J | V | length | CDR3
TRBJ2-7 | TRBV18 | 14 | ASSSGRQGDSYEQY
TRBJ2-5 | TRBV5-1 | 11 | ASSPIHGETQY
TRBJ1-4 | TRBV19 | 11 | ASSSRLTEGFR
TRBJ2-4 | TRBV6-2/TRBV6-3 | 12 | ASLGGGDSDIQY
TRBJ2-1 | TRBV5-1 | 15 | ASSEDIASGLYNEQF
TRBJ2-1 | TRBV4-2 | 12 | ASHGTSGVIEQF
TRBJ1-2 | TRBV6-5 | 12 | ASSYMGGAEGYT
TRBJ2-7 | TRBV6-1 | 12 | ASSARQIIYEQY
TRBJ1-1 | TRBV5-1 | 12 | ASSSGQPNTEAF
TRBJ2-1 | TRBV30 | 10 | AWTGSYNEQF
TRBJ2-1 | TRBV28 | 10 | ASSLPLIEQF
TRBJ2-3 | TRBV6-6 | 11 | ASGPPGESTQY
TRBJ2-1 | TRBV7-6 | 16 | ASSPNPRGSSSYNEQF
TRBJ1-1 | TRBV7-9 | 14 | ASSPTGTGGPTEAF
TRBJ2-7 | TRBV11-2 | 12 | ASSAGQGNYEQY
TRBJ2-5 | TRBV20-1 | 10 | SARQDQETQY
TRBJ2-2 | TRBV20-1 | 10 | SALSGTGELF